The source of this T cell receptor beta chain is a study of early T cells in non-severe SARS-CoV-2 infection (dated by TCRdb to the early 2020s). Study-level background: Bulk RNA from unsorted whole blood was used for TCR sequencing, so alpha and beta chains could not be paired.

At the junction V is shortened by 5 bases and J by 1 base; bases outside the gene matches: 10. In the germline V gene, CDR1 corresponds to ENHRY and CDR2 to SYGVKD. From its cysteine to its phenylalanine, the CDR3 spans 18 amino acids. Only CDR3 DNA remains: 54 bases, in frame from the first base. This clonotype was detected ten times or more. What antigen it recognizes has not been identified. It has no much larger one-base neighbor in the sample; base qualities were not kept. Set within a cohort of healthcare workers in London, UK, this nested case-control study involved weekly PCR testing of nasopharyngeal swabs along with blood sampling. Between 23 and 31 March 2020, the week of the UK lockdown, healthcare workers were enrolled and then followed up weekly for as long as 16 weeks. Library preparation employed 5' RACE. This sample was sequenced with a NextSeq 500. To correct for sequencing error and PCR bias, the TCR library protocol tagged individual cDNA molecules with unique molecular identifiers. Both TCR alpha and beta chains were sequenced, and tight co-correlation was observed between alpha and beta sequence abundances in each sample. On the authors' methods: Decombinator V4 was used to perform V gene, J gene and CDR3 annotation of TCR sequences. Expanded TCRs were defined as changing significantly between any two time points under a Poisson model with p below 0.0001. TCR abundances were normalised to the total number of TCRs sequenced in each sample and reported as counts per million. MAIT TCRs were defined by TRAV1-2 paired with TRAJ12, TRAJ20 or TRAJ33, and iNKT TCRs by TRAV10 paired with TRAJ18. A search of VDJdb, accessed on 1 November 2021, was run for TCRs annotated to CMV, EBV and SARS-CoV-2, with TCRs annotated for multiple antigens excluded. The raw public data were reprocessed by TCRdb itself: fastp quality trimming at Q25, MiXCR clonotype calling, in-frame beta chains only. CDR3 protein sequences are deduplicated, and each keeps its most common genes and DNA. TCRdb's processing, not the authors', yielded these V and J calls. This sample has around 77,000 distinct CDR3 sequences in its table, and 13% to 15% of those were observed once. Of the sample, roughly 4.2% is held by the ten largest clones.

The research as a whole found: VDJdb matching was skewed toward anti-spike CD8 responses and likely underestimated virus-specific expansions by missing private and CD4 specificities.

The V and J genes are TRBV10-3 and TRBJ2-2, and TRBD2 matches 10 of the central bases. The sample in question was whole blood, obtained at baseline. The source of this sequence is an adult who was a healthcare worker with PCR-confirmed SARS-CoV-2 infection or an uninfected control (not recorded which). The DNA sequence reads TGTGCCATCAGTTTCCAGACCGGGACTAGCGAGAACACCGGGGAGCTGTTTTTT. It translates to CAISFQTGTSENTGELFF.